What follows are 16 T cell receptor beta chains derived from one specimen sequenced in a study of blood T cells in healthy people across ages. A second PCR of roughly 7 to 11 cycles used a sample-barcoded 5' primer and a J-beta primer mix. One entry per CDR3 protein, called by TCRdb with MiXCR from the 5' RACE reads. The sample holds 1.8 million or so distinct CDR3 sequences, 35% to 50% seen once. The material sequenced was blood. The receptors here all came from a human donor in good health.

This clonotype was picked up a small number of times. The chain's CDR3 is CASSDRRNSPLHF. The CDR3 DNA sequence: TGCGCCAGCTCGGACAGGCGCAATTCACCCCTCCACTTT. The genes are TRBV5-1 and TRBJ1-6, with 7 bases lining up with TRBD1. The CDR3 has 13 amino acids. The junction had 5 bases not matched to a gene; V was cut back by 7 bases and J by 7 bases. Germline V gene data show CDR1 as SGHRS and CDR2 as YFSETQ.

This chain uses TRBV7-9 with TRBJ2-6; tentative D call: TRBD1 (5 bases). Trimming removed 5 bases from V and 0 bases from J, with 20 bases in between. The germline CDR1 and CDR2 sequences are SEHNR and FQNEAQ (reference sequence). The CDR3 sequence is 19 residues long. DNA for the CDR3: TGTGCCAGCAGCCCCGTCGGGCAGGGCTTCCCCTCTGGGGCCAACGTCCTGACTTTC. Translation: CASSPVGQGFPSGANVLTF. The whole variable domain, filled in from reference TRBV7-9 and TRBJ2-6, reads DTGVSQNPRHKITKRGQNVTFRCDPISEHNRLYWYRQTLGQGPEFLTYFQNEAQLEKSRLLSDRFSAERPKGSFSTLEIQRTEQGDSAMYLCASSPVGQGFPSGANVLTFGAGSRLTVL.

The sample holds a few counts of this clonotype. The V and J genes are TRBV24-1 and TRBJ2-1; D is unclear. Germline V gene sequence: CDR1 KGHDR, CDR2 SFDVKD. V was pared by 6 bases and J by 7 bases, with 0 bases between. The CDR3 totals 9 residues. The CDR3 DNA follows: TGTGCCACCAGTAATGAGCAGTTCTTC. This translates into CATSNEQFF.

Points on this clonotype: A far larger clone is just one base off, so this is likely a read error. V is TRBV11-2 and J is TRBJ2-6; TRBD1 might be the D (5 bases). Germline V gene sequence: CDR1 SGHAT, CDR2 FQNNGV. This CDR3 has 15 amino acids. The CDR3 sequence is CASSPDSSGANVLAF. The CDR3 coding sequence is TGTGCCAGCAGCCCAGACAGCTCTGGGGCCAACGTCCTGGCTTTC.

The chain uses TRBV6-2 or TRBV6-3 and TRBJ1-1, with 7 nucleotides matching TRBD1. V lost 7 bases and J lost 7; bases outside the gene matches: 12. The CDR3 runs 14 residues. Germline CDR1 is MNHEY and CDR2 is SVGEGT. As DNA, the CDR3 is TGTGCCAGCACAACAGGGGTTCTACTGGTTGAAGCTTTCTTT. It specifies CASTTGVLLVEAFF.

The genes are TRBV27 and TRBJ1-4; D possibly corresponds to TRBD1 (6 bases). Trimming cost V 4 bases and J 6 bases, with 18 bases left between them. Germline-derived CDR1 and CDR2 are MNHEY and SMNVEV (reference sequence). The CDR3 runs to 16 residues. CDR3 region: CASSSNRETFDEKLFF. CDR3 coding DNA: TGTGCCAGCAGTTCAAACAGGGAAACGTTTGATGAAAAACTGTTTTTT.

This clonotype was found once. The V call is TRBV2, the J call TRBJ2-3; possible D gene TRBD2, 5 bases. V dropped 2 bases and J dropped 10 bases, with 10 bases sitting between them. Germline V gene sequence: CDR1 SNHLY, CDR2 FYNNEI. The CDR3 sequence is 12 residues long. CDR3 bases: TGTGCCAGCAGTGAATACGTGGGAGCGCAGTATTTT. Protein sequence: CASSEYVGAQYF.

There are many counts of this clonotype. This sequence joins TRBV7-9 and TRBJ2-2; no definite D call. CDR3 size: 15 residues. CDR1 is SEHNR and CDR2 is FQNEAQ in the germline V gene (reference sequence). V was shortened by 5 bases and J by 0 bases, with 10 bases between the two germline ends. The CDR3 DNA reads TGTGCCAGCAGCCTCTCCGGGTCGAACACCGGGGAGCTGTTTTTT. It is translated as CASSLSGSNTGELFF.

This clonotype was picked up a small number of times. This chain uses TRBV6-6 with TRBJ2-4; D gene ambiguous. Germline loops: CDR1 MNHNY, CDR2 SVGAGI (reference sequence). V was clipped by 5 bases and J by 0 bases, with 11 bases between them. The CDR3 loop spans 15 amino acids. The CDR3 sequence: CASSENQRAKNIQYF. As DNA, the CDR3 is TGTGCCAGCAGTGAGAACCAGAGAGCCAAAAACATTCAGTACTTC.

This clonotype was found once. The V call is TRBV6-2 or TRBV6-3, the J call TRBJ2-5, with 7 bases aligning to TRBD2. Germline-derived CDR1 and CDR2 are MNHEY and SVGEGT. The CDR3 length is 16 residues. V shed 6 bases, J shed 1 base, and the junction held 11 bases outside the gene matches. CDR3 region: CASSNGQRGIQETQYF. The CDR3 DNA follows: TGTGCCAGCAGCAACGGGCAGCGGGGTATCCAAGAGACCCAGTACTTC.

The V gene is TRBV12-3 or TRBV12-4, the J gene TRBJ1-2; D may be TRBD1 (5 bases). The CDR3 is 15 residues long. V was cut by 1 base and J by 5 bases, with 14 bases left in between. Written as DNA, the CDR3 is TGTGCCAGCAGTTTAGGTGCGGGGGGTCGATATGGCTACACCTTC. It is translated as CASSLGAGGRYGYTF.

This chain uses TRBV20-1 with TRBJ1-2, with 10 bases aligning to TRBD1. Looked up from germline, CDR1 is DFQATT and CDR2 is SNEGSKA (reference sequence). Trimming at V came to 6 bases and at J to 6 bases, leaving 7 bases not matched to a gene. This CDR3 has 13 residues. CDR3 residues: CSATKGQGHGYTF. CDR3 bases: TGCAGTGCCACAAAGGGACAGGGGCATGGCTACACCTTC.

The CDR3: CASGSRGGWTDTQYF. CDR3 sequence (DNA): TGCGCCAGCGGATCTCGAGGGGGATGGACAGATACGCAGTATTTT. The chain is built from TRBV5-1 and TRBJ2-3; tentatively, D is TRBD1 (6 bases). Trimming removed 7 bases from V and 3 bases from J, with 18 bases in between. The CDR3 runs 15 residues. The germline V gene has CDR1 SGHRS and CDR2 YFSETQ.

The chain recombines TRBV7-3 with TRBJ1-1; 7 bases are a match to TRBD1. The V and J ends lost 5 bases and 6 bases, in that order; junction bases with no gene match: 9. This CDR3 spans 14 amino acids. Germline V gene lookup returns CDR1 SGHTA and CDR2 FQGTGA. The CDR3 here is CASSPRQGPAEAFF. As DNA, the CDR3 is TGTGCCAGCAGCCCGAGACAGGGACCCGCTGAAGCTTTCTTT. Combining the CDR3 with reference TRBV7-3 and TRBJ1-1 gives the whole variable domain GAGVSQTPSNKVTEKGKYVELRCDPISGHTALYWYRQSLGQGPEFLIYFQGTGAADDSGLPNDRFFAVRPEGSVSTLKIQRTERGDSAVYLCASSPRQGPAEAFFGQGTRLTVV.

This clonotype was seen a handful of times. The chain recombines TRBV6-6 with TRBJ1-2; tentative D call: TRBD1 (6 bases). Trimming took 4 bases from V and 0 from J, leaving 9 bases between them. The CDR3 spans 14 residues. Looked up from germline, CDR1 is MNHNY and CDR2 is SVGAGI (reference sequence). CDR3: CASSFDRPNYGYTF. The CDR3 DNA is TGTGCCAGCAGTTTCGACAGGCCTAACTATGGCTACACCTTC.

The sample holds a few counts of this clonotype. The chain uses TRBV20-1 and TRBJ2-5; unclear D gene. The CDR3 consists of 12 residues. Germline V gene sequence: CDR1 DFQATT, CDR2 SNEGSKA (reference sequence). V lost 3 bases and J 1 base, leaving 6 bases between the germline ends. The CDR3 spells CSASLIQETQYF. The DNA of the CDR3 is TGCAGTGCTAGTCTGATCCAAGAGACCCAGTACTTC.